This paragraph reports one TCR beta chain. Its specificity is not known. CDR1 and CDR2 from the germline V gene are LNHDA and SQIVND (reference sequence). V was clipped by 7 bases and J by 0 bases; unmatched bases: 9. The CDR3 runs to 16 residues. This entry belongs to a study of radiotherapy plus CTLA-4 blockade in lung cancer. Study-wide results and limits: Early blood T cell clone dynamics reportedly forecast response best, with interferon-beta.

The table came from immunoSEQ multiplex PCR; TCRdb's copy has only in-frame clones and leaves some out. The sample holds tens of thousands of clones, around 85% seen once. Here the sequenced sample was peripheral blood, taken from a patient treated with radiotherapy plus ipilimumab. The receptor's source is a human donor with non-small cell lung cancer who had a partial response to radiotherapy plus ipilimumab. The chain carries TRBV19 and TRBJ1-5, with 7 bases fitting TRBD1. The CDR3 DNA reads TGTGCCAGTAAAGAGGGGGCTTTATATAGCAATCAGCCCCAGCATTTT. Protein sequence: CASKEGALYSNQPQHF.